These 29 T cell receptor beta chains were sequenced from one sample in a study of blood T cell repertoires in COVID-19 (dated by TCRdb to 2019 to 2021). Receptor amplification or capture employed the immunoSEQ multiplex PCR assay. TCRdb stores this immuneACCESS table with in-frame sequences only. Part of the clones is absent; in the studies checked, under half of the shortfall reflects unresolved V genes, and no reason is known for the rest. This sample gives just over 300,000 clones in total; under 90% of them show up just once. About 2% of the sample is held by the ten biggest clonotypes. Sequencing was performed on peripheral blood. These receptors came from a woman in her twenties or thirties with COVID-19, enrolled during active disease.

The chain joins TRBV2 to TRBJ2-3; possible D gene TRBD2, 6 bases. Germline CDR1 and CDR2: SNHLY and FYNNEI. The CDR3 totals 13 residues. V was cut by 7 bases and J by 1 base, with 9 bases left in between. The CDR3 is CASTKRGTDTQYF. The CDR3 region has the DNA TGTGCCAGCACAAAGCGGGGCACAGATACGCAGTATTTT.

As for this clone: Other DNA sequences in the sample encode the same CDR3. The rearrangement links TRBV5-4 to TRBJ1-1, with D hard to call. The V end was cut by 0 bases, the J end by 2 bases, with 5 bases between. There are 13 residues in the CDR3. CDR1 is SGHNT and CDR2 is YYREEE in the germline V gene (reference sequence). The CDR3, as DNA: TGTGCCAGCAGCTTGGACAGAAACACTGAAGCTTTCTTT. Its translation is CASSLDRNTEAFF. Together with reference TRBV5-4 and TRBJ1-1, the CDR3 gives the full variable domain: ETGVTQSPTHLIKTRGQQVTLRCSSQSGHNTVSWYQQALGQGPQFIFQYYREEENGRGNFPPRFSGLQFPNYSSELNVNALELDDSALYLCASSLDRNTEAFFGQGTRLTVV.

The chain carries TRBV7-9 and TRBJ2-1; 10 positions agree with TRBD2. Germline CDR1 and CDR2: SEHNR and FQNEAQ (reference sequence). V shed 1 base and J 3 bases; nucleotides not matched to a gene: 9. This CDR3 is 18 amino acids long. CDR3 region: CASSLGEGGLANYNEQFF. The CDR3 bases are TGTGCCAGCAGCTTAGGGGAGGGGGGACTAGCGAACTACAATGAGCAGTTCTTC.

The V gene is TRBV30, the J gene TRBJ1-5; no definite D call. The CDR3 runs to 13 residues. Germline-derived CDR1 and CDR2 are GTSNPN and SVGIG (reference sequence). Trimming removed 1 base from V and 5 bases from J, with 9 bases in between. The CDR3 coding sequence is TGTGCCTGGAGTGGAAGTGAGGATCAGCCCCAGCATTTT. Amino acid sequence: CAWSGSEDQPQHF.

This chain connects TRBV7-8 to TRBJ1-1, with D maybe TRBD1 (6 bases). The CDR3 loop spans 14 amino acids. V was pared by 5 bases and J by 6 bases, with 16 bases between. CDR1 and CDR2 from the germline V gene are SGHVS and FQNEAQ. This CDR3 reads CASSNGQPGSEAFF. The CDR3 DNA is TGTGCCAGCAGCAACGGACAGCCTGGGTCTGAAGCTTTCTTT.

This chain uses TRBV6-6 with TRBJ2-1, with 8 bases identical to TRBD1. CDR1 and CDR2 (germline): MNHNY, SVGAGI (reference sequence). CDR3 length: 14 amino acids. After removal of 0 bases from V and 8 bases from J, the junction contained 3 bases not matched to a gene. The chain's CDR3 is CASSYSPGGYEQFF. The CDR3 DNA is TGTGCCAGCAGTTACTCGCCAGGGGGCTATGAGCAGTTCTTC.

The chain employs TRBV27 and TRBJ1-3; D unclear. Germline V gene data show CDR1 as MNHEY and CDR2 as SMNVEV (reference sequence). This CDR3 is built from 14 residues. The V gene lost 5 bases and the J gene lost 2 bases, with 10 bases spanning the gap. CDR3 region: CASSPGNTGNTIYF. The CDR3 DNA follows: TGTGCCAGCAGTCCCGGGAATACTGGAAACACCATATATTTT.

The gene calls are TRBV24-1 and TRBJ2-5; 9 nucleotides line up with TRBD1. Germline V gene lookup returns CDR1 KGHDR and CDR2 SFDVKD. V lost 3 bases, J lost 5 bases, and 6 bases stayed unmatched. This CDR3 contains 15 residues. Written as DNA, the CDR3 is TGTGCCACCAGTGATCCGGGGACAGGGCGGGAGACCCAGTACTTC. This translates into CATSDPGTGRETQYF.

This clone was seen only once. The rearrangement joins TRBV5-1 to TRBJ2-3, with no clear D. Trimming pared 4 bases from V and 2 bases from J, leaving 11 bases between. The CDR3 length is 14 residues. The germline V gene has CDR1 SGHRS and CDR2 YFSETQ. For the CDR3, the DNA is TGCGCCAGCAGCCTATACACTAACACAGATACGCAGTATTTT. Translation gives CASSLYTNTDTQYF.

This sequence joins TRBV3-1 (or the pseudogene TRBV3-2) and TRBJ2-7, with TRBD1 matching over 7 bases. The V gene end was trimmed by 10 bases and the J gene end by 3 bases; junction bases not matched to a gene: 9. In germline, CDR1 is LGHDT, CDR2 YNNKEL (reference sequence). This CDR3 is built from 13 residues. CDR3 in DNA: TGTGCCATTTTCCGGGACAGAGGCTACGAGCAGTACTTC. It is translated as CAIFRDRGYEQYF.

As for this clone: Other DNA sequences of this sample code for an identical CDR3. The V and J genes are TRBV7-2 and TRBJ1-5; the D gene is possibly TRBD1 (6 bases). Trimming cost V 1 base and J 4 bases, with 8 bases left between them. Per the germline V gene, CDR1 is SGHTA and CDR2 is FQGNSA. The CDR3 is made up of 14 amino acids. The DNA of the CDR3 is TGTGCCAGCAGCTTAGACAGGGTTAATCAGCCCCAGCATTTT. This sequence encodes CASSLDRVNQPQHF.

This clone appeared a few times. The chain employs TRBV7-9 and TRBJ2-5; 9 positions match TRBD2. The CDR3 has 15 amino acids. V lost 5 bases to trimming and J lost 0 bases; unmatched junction nucleotides: 4. The germline V gene has CDR1 SEHNR and CDR2 FQNEAQ (reference sequence). The CDR3 region has the DNA TGTGCCAGCAGCGCAGTAGCGGGGGACCAAGAGACCCAGTACTTC. As protein: CASSAVAGDQETQYF. The variable domain in full, with the rest retrieved from reference TRBV7-9 and TRBJ2-5, is DTGVSQNPRHKITKRGQNVTFRCDPISEHNRLYWYRQTLGQGPEFLTYFQNEAQLEKSRLLSDRFSAERPKGSFSTLEIQRTEQGDSAMYLCASSAVAGDQETQYFGPGTRLLVL.

Here the CDR3 reads CASSDGGGYNEQFF. DNA for the CDR3: TGTGCCAGCAGTGATGGGGGGGGTTACAATGAGCAGTTCTTC. The chain is built from TRBV2 and TRBJ2-1, with 7 positions matching TRBD2. CDR1 SNHLY and CDR2 FYNNEI come from the germline V gene. The CDR3 consists of 14 residues. Losses at the gene ends were 3 bases for V and 4 bases for J; bases not matched to a gene: 3.

This clone was detected once. The chain joins TRBV4-1 to TRBJ1-2; D possibly corresponds to TRBD1 (6 bases). The CDR3 contains 17 residues. Trimming stripped 3 bases from V and 4 bases from J, with 21 bases between. Germline-derived CDR1 and CDR2 are MGHRA and YSYEKL. CDR3 loop: CASSHNTQGRNLYGYTF. The CDR3 nucleotides read TGCGCCAGCAGCCATAACACTCAGGGGCGAAACCTCTATGGCTACACCTTC.

The chain is built from TRBV10-3 and TRBJ1-3, with D maybe TRBD1 (5 bases). With 10 bases removed from V and 1 base from J, the gap between germline ends came to 8 bases. This CDR3 has 12 residues. CDR1 is ENHRY, CDR2 SYGVKD, per germline. CDR3 residues: CATGDSGNTIYF. CDR3 bases: TGTGCCACGGGGGATTCTGGAAACACCATATATTTT.

V gene TRBV7-2 combines with J gene TRBJ2-5; D is possibly TRBD2 (5 bases). This CDR3 is 14 amino acids long. CDR1 is SGHTA and CDR2 is FQGNSA in the germline V gene. The V gene lost 5 bases and the J gene lost 7 bases, with 17 bases spanning the gap. The chain's CDR3 is CASSRAYGEGTQYF. In DNA, the CDR3 is TGTGCCAGCAGCCGGGCTTACGGGGAAGGGACCCAGTACTTC.

V gene TRBV6-5 combines with J gene TRBJ1-1; TRBD1 aligns across 11 bases. Germline trimming cut 2 bases from V and 10 bases from J; bases unmatched to any gene: 6. CDR3 length equals 14 residues. Looked up from germline, CDR1 is MNHEY and CDR2 is SVGAGI. As DNA, the CDR3 is TGTGCCAGCAGTTACACCGGACAGGGGGCGGTAGCTTTCTTT. This sequence encodes CASSYTGQGAVAFF.

This clone showed up just a few times. V usage is TRBV14 and J usage is TRBJ1-1; D not certain. Germline-derived CDR1 and CDR2 are SGHDN and FVKESK. This CDR3 is 15 amino acids long. V was clipped by 1 base and J by 10 bases, with 19 bases between them. The chain's CDR3 is CASSQGRIRTAGAFF. CDR3 sequence (DNA): TGTGCCAGCAGCCAAGGGCGGATTCGAACAGCGGGAGCTTTCTTT.

Only one count was recorded for this clone. The V gene is TRBV7-9, the J gene TRBJ1-4; the D is unclear. This CDR3 is built from 14 residues. CDR1 is SEHNR and CDR2 is FQNEAQ in the germline V gene (reference sequence). V lost 5 bases, J lost 8 bases, and 15 bases lay in between. The CDR3 region is CASSPPGAGEKLFF. The DNA for the CDR3 is TGTGCCAGCAGCCCTCCGGGTGCCGGGGAAAAACTGTTTTTT.

The chain employs TRBV2 and TRBJ1-1, with 10 bases matching TRBD1. Per the germline V gene, CDR1 is SNHLY and CDR2 is FYNNEI. With V trimmed by 10 bases and J by 4 bases, 3 bases remained unmatched. The CDR3 runs to 12 residues. The CDR3 region is CAKTGGFTEAFF. The CDR3, as DNA: TGTGCCAAGACAGGGGGCTTCACTGAAGCTTTCTTT.

The genes are TRBV3-1 (or the pseudogene TRBV3-2) and TRBJ2-2; the match to TRBD2 covers 9 bases. The trim removed 4 bases at V and 2 bases at J, leaving 5 bases unmatched. Germline CDR1 and CDR2: LGHDT and YNNKEL (reference sequence). This CDR3 has 16 amino acids. The CDR3 is CASSPRSGGNTGELFF. The CDR3 nucleotides read TGTGCCAGCAGCCCTCGTAGCGGGGGTAACACCGGGGAGCTGTTTTTT.

This chain uses TRBV30 with TRBJ1-1; TRBD1 is a possible D gene (5 bases). There are 14 residues in the CDR3. In germline, CDR1 is GTSNPN, CDR2 SVGIG (reference sequence). Trimming stripped 2 bases from V and 2 bases from J, with 12 bases between. In DNA, the CDR3 is TGTGCCTGGAGTTGGACACCGGCAAACACTGAAGCTTTCTTT. It translates to CAWSWTPANTEAFF.

This clone has just one count. The chain combines TRBV7-2 with TRBJ1-3; D call uncertain. CDR3 size: 13 residues. Germline CDR1 and CDR2: SGHTA and FQGNSA. V gave up 5 bases and J gave up 3 bases, with 8 bases separating them. CDR3 coding DNA: TGTGCCAGCAGCCCGATCAGTGGAAACACCATATATTTT. It yields the protein CASSPISGNTIYF.

The chain links TRBV4-2 to TRBJ1-2; D unclear. Between the trimmed V and J ends, which lost 1 base and 2 bases, there was a span of 20 bases. The germline V gene has CDR1 LGHNA and CDR2 YNFKEQ. This CDR3 contains 18 residues. CDR3 sequence: CASSQGMSSTPINYGYTF. The CDR3 coding sequence is TGTGCCAGCAGCCAAGGAATGAGTTCCACTCCAATAAACTATGGCTACACCTTC.

This chain joins TRBV6-5 and TRBJ2-5; 7 bases are a match to TRBD2. CDR3 length: 15 residues. After removal of 7 bases from V and 6 bases from J, the junction contained 14 bases not matched to a gene. In germline, CDR1 is MNHEY, CDR2 SVGAGI. In nucleotides, the CDR3 is TGTGCCAGCACGCAGGGAGGGGCGCGGGGAAAGACCCAGTACTTC. Translation: CASTQGGARGKTQYF.

V and J are TRBV15 and TRBJ2-3, with a tentative D call TRBD2 (5 bases). Trimming left V 5 bases short and J 0 bases short, with 12 bases between. The CDR3 has 15 residues. Germline CDR1 LNHNV, CDR2 YYDKDF (reference sequence). DNA of the CDR3: TGTGCCACCAGCGTAGGACGGAGGAGCACAGATACGCAGTATTTT. This codes for CATSVGRRSTDTQYF.

This clone was observed a few times. The chain uses TRBV2 and TRBJ1-3; D gene uncertain. Germline V CDR1 and CDR2: SNHLY, FYNNEI. V lost 4 bases and J lost 0, with 7 bases in between. The CDR3 is made up of 14 amino acids. DNA of the CDR3: TGTGCCAGCAGTGCCAGTCCCTCTGGAAACACCATATATTTT. Its protein is CASSASPSGNTIYF.

The chain has TRBV6-5 and TRBJ2-2; D gene uncertain. Trimming took off 7 bases at V and 3 bases at J, with 12 bases between the two ends. CDR1 is MNHEY and CDR2 is SVGAGI in the germline V gene. The CDR3 totals 14 residues. The CDR3 spells CASKSESHTGELFF. The CDR3 nucleotides are TGTGCCAGCAAGAGTGAATCGCACACCGGGGAGCTGTTTTTT.

This clone is a singleton in its sample. The chain has TRBV6-2 or TRBV6-3 and TRBJ2-1, with a weak D call TRBD2 (5 bases). The CDR3 has 14 residues. The V gene's germline CDR1 is MNHEY and CDR2 SVGEGT. V gave up 5 bases and J gave up 6 bases, with 14 bases separating them. The CDR3 loop is CASSGFERGNEQFF. In DNA form, the CDR3 reads TGTGCCAGCAGTGGGTTCGAACGGGGCAATGAGCAGTTCTTC.